This T cell receptor beta chain was observed in a study of OX40 agonist ivuxolimab in advanced cancers. Regarding the complete study: Ivuxolimab was an agonistic, fully human IgG2 monoclonal antibody directed against OX40 (CD134), a costimulatory receptor. A male proportion of under 85% and a mean age of roughly 55 years, ranging from roughly 23 to 90, were recorded for the dose-escalation cohort. The purpose of peripheral TCRbeta sequencing was to test whether ivuxolimab changed TCR sequence diversity and led to clonal T-cell expansion. Three dose-escalation patients achieved partial responses, one with hepatocellular carcinoma and two with cutaneous melanoma. Intravenous ivuxolimab was administered to patients every 2 weeks at six dose levels: 0.01, 0.1, 0.3, 1.5, 3 and 10 mg/kg. Patients were allowed to have had prior anti-PD-1, anti-PD-L1 or anti-CTLA-4 therapy, and around 40% of the dose-escalation patients had previously received checkpoint inhibitors. The paper reports the monotherapy dose-escalation portion (N of about 50 patients) of the phase I ivuxolimab trial. Of the approximately 50 dose-escalation patients, hepatocellular carcinoma was present in 19, melanoma in roughly 15, renal cell carcinoma in 9 and head and neck cancer in 9. Broader findings and caveats from the paper: At doses from 0.1 to 3.0 mg/kg, clonal expansion was seen in both CD4+ and CD8+ blood T cells between baseline and week 6. Low levels of normalized T-cell clonal expansion were also seen in some patients who did not respond. After ivuxolimab, expanded clones were on average more numerous among CD8+ T cells than among CD4+ T cells. In partial responders in the 0.1-3.0 mg/kg groups, normalized peripheral clonal expansion was found to be among the lowest, especially among CD8+ T cells. The antigen specificity of the peripheral T cells that underwent clonal expansion was not determined.

Points on this clone: Its antigen is unknown. No much larger clonotype is one base removed from it; base qualities were not supplied.

The trial excluded patients who had a history of autoimmune disease or were on systemic immunosuppression. Peripheral blood for TCR sequencing was collected from all dose cohorts at baseline, on cycle 4 day 1, and on cycle 7 day 1. Samples were obtained from an open-label, multicenter, first-in-human phase I dose-escalation trial of ivuxolimab. Adults with locally advanced or metastatic melanoma, renal cell carcinoma, hepatocellular carcinoma or head and neck squamous cell carcinoma were enrolled in the trial. Before TCR sequencing, CD4+ and CD8+ T cells were separately sorted from peripheral blood. Genomic DNA was isolated from the sorted cells so that the TCRbeta CDR3 region could be sequenced. The immunoSEQ Assay was used to sequence the TCRbeta CDR3 regions. TCRdb re-hosts the immuneACCESS table, in-frame sequences only. Its copies lack some clones; in the studies checked, an unresolved V gene accounts for under half of them, and the cause for the rest is not known. In this sample the table shows around 55,000 clones, roughly 87% of which occur a single time. The top ten clonotypes cover 9% to 15% of the sample.

Including the terminal cysteine and phenylalanine, the CDR3 comprises 14 residues. Left in the record is the CDR3 DNA by itself, 42 bases read in frame from the first base. Trimming removed 0 bases from V and 9 bases from J; the gene matches leave 4 bases unexplained. CDR1 and CDR2 were assigned from the germline V gene as LGHNA and YNFKEQ. This TCR was recovered from an adult with an advanced solid tumor such as melanoma, head and neck, liver or kidney cancer. The sequences come from CD4+ or CD8+ T cells sorted from blood, collected in a trial of the OX40 agonist ivuxolimab. The receptor chain draws on TRBV4-2 and TRBJ2-1, with 8 bases matching TRBD2. At the DNA level, the sequence is TGTGCCAGCAGCCAAGAAACGGGGGGGCGTGAGCAGTTCTTC. It codes for CASSQETGGREQFF.